The source of this T cell receptor (beta chain) is a study of blood T cell repertoires in COVID-19. Per the germline V gene, CDR1 is LNHDA and CDR2 is SQIVND (reference sequence). The CDR3 is 17 amino acids. The V end was cut by 4 bases, the J end by 0 bases, with 19 bases between. Those who participated ranged in age from about 18 to 89 years and resided in roughly 26 US areas. Clinical history reported by participants formed the basis on which cohorts were assigned. In the study's own analysis: Estimates of nucleated cell counts were drawn from the amplification of reference gene primers. TCRdb's table, derived via immunoSEQ multiplex PCR, lists solely in-frame clones and lacks some. Clone size and the V and J calls come from that table; the DNA yielded D and trimming. The profile shows under 250,000 clones, approximately 88% of them singletons.

This receptor was obtained from a woman aged 40-49 years who had been exposed to COVID-19. The V gene is TRBV19, the J gene TRBJ2-7; the D gene is possibly TRBD1 (5 bases). Sequenced material: PBMCs or T cells enriched from blood (not recorded which). The chain's CDR3 is CASSSKSTGRSSYEQYF. In DNA, the CDR3 is TGTGCCAGTAGTAGTAAGAGTACAGGACGTAGCTCCTACGAGCAGTACTTC.